The rows below give T cell receptor beta chains drawn from one sample of a study of blood T cell repertoires in COVID-19. Clones were sequenced by immunoSEQ multiplex PCR, and TCRdb holds only the in-frame ones, with some missing. The sample consists of approximately 190,000 clones, roughly 80% of them appearing once. Sequenced input: peripheral blood. The receptors were sampled from a man in his 60s with acute or convalescent COVID-19. The CDR3 runs from the conserved cysteine through the conserved F or W. The order of the fields is V gene, J gene, CDR3 length, clone size, D gene, CDR3 protein, CDR3 DNA. The D gene is left open where the match is weak. Clone sizes are given selectively: once, few, many, or a class where the clone is expanded.

TRBV14	TRBJ1-4	13	-	-	CASSQGAREKLFF	TGTGCCAGCAGCCAGGGGGCGAGGGAAAAACTGTTTTTT
TRBV9	TRBJ2-1	15	-	-	CASSVLANPYNEQFF	TGTGCCAGCAGCGTACTAGCCAACCCATACAATGAGCAGTTCTTC
TRBV11-2	TRBJ1-6	14	-	-	CASSFAQVNSPLHF	TGTGCCAGCAGCTTTGCACAGGTTAATTCACCCCTCCACTTT
TRBV11-2	TRBJ2-7	12	once	-	CASSLDYFEQYF	TGTGCCAGCAGCTTGGACTATTTCGAGCAGTACTTC
TRBV6-2/TRBV6-3	TRBJ2-5	18	-	TRBD2	CASSPRRGGGLLQETQYF	TGTGCCAGCAGCCCACGTAGGGGCGGGGGTCTCCTACAAGAGACCCAGTACTTC
TRBV27	TRBJ1-1	15	-	-	CASSLSFQGGTEAFF	TGTGCCAGCAGTTTATCGTTCCAGGGAGGTACTGAAGCTTTCTTT
TRBV6-2/TRBV6-3	TRBJ1-1	13	-	-	CASSYSRRVEAFF	TGTGCCAGCAGTTACTCGAGGCGGGTTGAAGCTTTCTTT
TRBV6-5	TRBJ1-2	13	-	TRBD1	CASHETGPYGYTF	TGTGCCAGCCATGAGACAGGGCCCTATGGCTACACCTTC
TRBV3-1/TRBV3-2	TRBJ2-7	14	-	-	CASSQRGTALEQYF	TGTGCCAGCAGCCAACGCGGGACCGCTCTCGAGCAGTACTTC
TRBV4-3	TRBJ2-7	14	-	-	CASSQATRDYEQYF	TGCGCCAGCAGCCAAGCCACCCGGGACTACGAGCAGTACTTC
TRBV6-5	TRBJ1-5	13	-	TRBD1	CASSLQGGQPQHF	TGTGCCAGCAGTCTACAGGGGGGTCAGCCCCAGCATTTT
TRBV30	TRBJ1-5	14	-	-	CAWSVAGVHQPQHF	TGTGCCTGGAGTGTTGCGGGGGTCCATCAGCCCCAGCATTTT
TRBV4-1	TRBJ2-1	14	few	TRBD1	CASRKTGFDNEQFF	TGCGCCAGCCGGAAGACAGGGTTTGACAATGAGCAGTTCTTC
TRBV24-1	TRBJ2-1	15	-	-	CATTAGRGSYNEQFF	TGTGCCACCACCGCGGGCAGAGGCTCCTACAATGAGCAGTTCTTC
TRBV25-1	TRBJ1-2	16	-	TRBD1	CASSDPTKGQTYGYTF	TGTGCCAGCAGTGATCCCACAAAGGGACAGACCTATGGCTACACCTTC
TRBV7-9	TRBJ2-3	13	-	-	CASLPEDTDTQYF	TGTGCCAGCCTCCCAGAGGACACAGATACGCAGTATTTT
TRBV11-2	TRBJ1-4	15	-	TRBD1	CASSSTGATNEKLFF	TGTGCCAGCAGCTCGACAGGGGCAACTAATGAAAAACTGTTTTTT
TRBV6-2/TRBV6-3	TRBJ2-3	15	-	TRBD2	CASSRPRRTSGGQYF	TGTGCCAGCAGTCGACCCCGCCGGACTAGCGGGGGACAGTATTTT
TRBV27	TRBJ1-5	14	-	-	CASSLLGAIQPQHF	TGTGCCAGCAGTTTATTGGGAGCGATTCAGCCCCAGCATTTT
TRBV9	TRBJ2-5	13	-	-	CASSVNTGETQYF	TGTGCCAGCAGCGTAAATACAGGAGAGACCCAGTACTTC
TRBV6-5	TRBJ1-1	14	few	-	CASSTPGSDTEAFF	TGTGCCAGCAGTACCCCGGGAAGCGACACTGAAGCTTTCTTT
TRBV7-8	TRBJ1-4	14	-	TRBD1	CASSVGQGNEKLFF	TGTGCCAGCAGCGTGGGACAGGGGAATGAAAAACTGTTTTTT
TRBV7-3	TRBJ2-3	14	-	-	CASSEALGSDTQYF	TGTGCCAGCAGCGAAGCCCTAGGTTCAGATACGCAGTATTTT
TRBV11-2	TRBJ2-7	15	-	-	CASSLVGADVSEQYF	TGTGCCAGCAGCTTAGTAGGGGCAGACGTCTCCGAGCAGTACTTC
TRBV29-1	TRBJ2-7	17	-	TRBD1	CSVEGGGERDRGYEQYF	TGCAGCGTTGAAGGTGGGGGGGAACGGGACAGGGGCTACGAGCAGTACTTC
TRBV3-1/TRBV3-2	TRBJ2-6	15	-	-	CASSRRGSGANVLTF	TGTGCCAGCAGCAGAAGGGGCTCTGGGGCCAACGTCCTGACTTTC
TRBV6-1	TRBJ2-2	16	-	TRBD1	CASSETAGQGAGELFF	TGTGCCAGCAGTGAAACTGCGGGACAGGGTGCCGGGGAGCTGTTTTTT
TRBV3-1/TRBV3-2	TRBJ2-1	15	-	TRBD2	CASSRLAGGRDEQFF	TGTGCCAGCAGCAGACTAGCGGGGGGCCGGGATGAGCAGTTCTTC
TRBV12-3/TRBV12-4	TRBJ1-2	13	-	-	CASRHDRLDGYTF	TGTGCCAGCAGACATGACAGGTTAGATGGCTACACCTTC
TRBV19	TRBJ1-2	15	few	TRBD1	CASSTTRGQQYGYTF	TGTGCCAGTAGTACCACCCGGGGACAGCAGTATGGCTACACCTTC
TRBV5-1	TRBJ2-1	14	-	-	CASSLARADNEQFF	TGCGCCAGCAGCTTGGCGCGGGCGGACAATGAGCAGTTCTTC
TRBV9	TRBJ2-7	15	-	-	CASSGDSGLQGEQYF	TGTGCCAGCAGCGGAGACTCGGGACTCCAGGGCGAGCAGTACTTC
TRBV10-3	TRBJ1-2	14	-	-	CAISSQGSNYGYTF	TGTGCCATCAGTTCACAGGGTTCTAACTATGGCTACACCTTC
TRBV7-2	TRBJ2-7	15	-	-	CASSLVFQGTYEQYF	TGTGCCAGCAGCTTAGTGTTTCAGGGAACCTACGAGCAGTACTTC
TRBV27	TRBJ1-4	13	-	-	CASSLGLAEKLFF	TGTGCCAGCAGTTTAGGCCTGGCCGAAAAACTGTTTTTT
TRBV5-4	TRBJ1-1	15	-	-	CASSTGEGLNTEAFF	TGTGCCAGCAGCACCGGGGAGGGACTGAACACTGAAGCTTTCTTT